The sequence of this TCR beta chain was determined in a study of cytomegalovirus exposure and HLA in healthy donors. Study outcomes and limitations: In an earlier analysis, most TCR beta V segments were productive about 87% or about 30% of the time.

Notes on this clone: The antigen is unknown.

The PCR contained 60 Vbeta and 13 Jbeta primers. Profiling relied on immunoSEQ multiplex PCR, and the TCRdb table lists in-frame clones only, not all of them. The data contain 150,000 to 200,000 clones, roughly 84% of them singletons. Sequences were obtained from PBMCs. The receptor was derived from a boy under 18 in good health and CMV-seronegative.

DNA for the CDR3: TGTGCCAGTAGTATCACAGGGGGGTATCAGCCCCAGCATTTT. This sequence encodes CASSITGGYQPQHF. V usage is TRBV19 and J usage is TRBJ1-5, with 8 bases identical to TRBD1. The CDR3 is 14 amino acids. The germline gives CDR1 LNHDA, CDR2 SQIVND (reference sequence). V shed 3 bases, J shed 5 bases, and the junction held 3 bases outside the gene matches.